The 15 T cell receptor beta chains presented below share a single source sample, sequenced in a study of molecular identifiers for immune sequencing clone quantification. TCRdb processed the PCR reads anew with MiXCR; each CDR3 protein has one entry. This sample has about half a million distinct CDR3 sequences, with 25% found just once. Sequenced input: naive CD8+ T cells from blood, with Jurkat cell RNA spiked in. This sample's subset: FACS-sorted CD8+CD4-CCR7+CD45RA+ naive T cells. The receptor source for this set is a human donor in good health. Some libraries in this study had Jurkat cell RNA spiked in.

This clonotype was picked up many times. DNA of the CDR3: TGTGCCAGCAGCCCGGGGGGCGCTCCCTACAATGAGCAGTTCTTC. This translates into CASSPGGAPYNEQFF. V gene TRBV5-6 combines with J gene TRBJ2-1, with D tentatively TRBD2 (7 bases). Germline V gene sequence: CDR1 SGHDT, CDR2 YYEEEE. The ends were cut back, 4 bases at V and 2 bases at J, with 13 bases in the middle. This CDR3 spans 15 amino acids. Using reference TRBV5-6 and TRBJ2-1 for the parts outside the CDR3, the full variable domain is DAGVTQSPTHLIKTRGQQVTLRCSPKSGHDTVSWYQQALGQGPQFIFQYYEEEERQRGNFPDRFSGHQFPNYSSELNVNALLLGDSALYLCASSPGGAPYNEQFFGPGTRLTVL.

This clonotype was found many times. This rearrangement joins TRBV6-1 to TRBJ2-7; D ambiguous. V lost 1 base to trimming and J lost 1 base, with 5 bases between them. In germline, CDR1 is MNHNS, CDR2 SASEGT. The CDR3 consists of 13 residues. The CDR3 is CASSEGWSYEQYF. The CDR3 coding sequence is TGTGCCAGCAGTGAAGGCTGGTCCTACGAGCAGTACTTC.

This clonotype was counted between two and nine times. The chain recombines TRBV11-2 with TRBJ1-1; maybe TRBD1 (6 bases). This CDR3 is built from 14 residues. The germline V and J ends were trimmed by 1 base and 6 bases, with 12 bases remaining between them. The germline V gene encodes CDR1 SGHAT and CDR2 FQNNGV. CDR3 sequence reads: CASSLAQGGAEAFF. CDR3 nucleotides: TGTGCCAGCAGCTTAGCACAGGGCGGCGCTGAAGCTTTCTTT.

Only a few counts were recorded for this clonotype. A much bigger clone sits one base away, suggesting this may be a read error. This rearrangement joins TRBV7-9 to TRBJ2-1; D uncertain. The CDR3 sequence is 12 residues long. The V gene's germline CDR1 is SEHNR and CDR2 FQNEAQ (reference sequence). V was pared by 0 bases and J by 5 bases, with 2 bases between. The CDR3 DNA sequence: TGTGCCAGCAGCTTAGCGGACAATGAGCAGTTCTTC. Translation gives CASSLADNEQFF.

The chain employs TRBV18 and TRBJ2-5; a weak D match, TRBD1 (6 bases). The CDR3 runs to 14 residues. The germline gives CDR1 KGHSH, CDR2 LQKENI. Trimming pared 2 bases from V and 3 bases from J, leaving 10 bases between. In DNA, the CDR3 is TGTGCCAGCTCACCAGGGACAAATGAAGAGACCCAGTACTTC. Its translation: CASSPGTNEETQYF.

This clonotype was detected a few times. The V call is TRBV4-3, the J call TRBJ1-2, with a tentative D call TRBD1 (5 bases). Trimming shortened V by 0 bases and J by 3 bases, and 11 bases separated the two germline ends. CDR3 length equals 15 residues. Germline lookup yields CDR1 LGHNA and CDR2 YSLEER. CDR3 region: CASSQDSGADYGYTF. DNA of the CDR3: TGCGCCAGCAGCCAAGATAGCGGGGCGGACTATGGCTACACCTTC.

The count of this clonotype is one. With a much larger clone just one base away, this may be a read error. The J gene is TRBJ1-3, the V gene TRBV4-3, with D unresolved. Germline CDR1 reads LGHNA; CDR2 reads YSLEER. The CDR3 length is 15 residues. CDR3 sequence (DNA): TGCGCCAGCAGCCAAGGAGAGATCTCTGGAACCACCATATATTTT. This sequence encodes CASSQGEISGTTIYF.

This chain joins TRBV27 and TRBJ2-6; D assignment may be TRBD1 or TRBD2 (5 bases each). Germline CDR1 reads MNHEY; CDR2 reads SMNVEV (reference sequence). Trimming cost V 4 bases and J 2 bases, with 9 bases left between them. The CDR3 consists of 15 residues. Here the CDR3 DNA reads TGTGCCAGCAGTTCGAGGGGCGCTGGGGCCAACGTCCTGACTTTC. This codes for CASSSRGAGANVLTF.

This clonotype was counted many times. The CDR3 coding sequence is TGTGCCAGCAGCTTCTTTGGCTCTGGAAACACCATATATTTT. The encoded protein is CASSFFGSGNTIYF. This rearrangement joins TRBV7-2 to TRBJ1-3; D unresolved. The V and J ends lost 3 bases and 0 bases respectively, with 6 bases between them. Per germline, CDR1 SGHTA and CDR2 FQGNSA. The CDR3 has 14 residues.

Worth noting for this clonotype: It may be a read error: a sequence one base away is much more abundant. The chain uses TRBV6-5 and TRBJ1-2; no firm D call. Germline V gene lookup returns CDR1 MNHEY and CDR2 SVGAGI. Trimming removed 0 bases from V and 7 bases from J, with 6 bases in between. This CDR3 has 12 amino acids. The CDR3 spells CASSYSSSGYTF. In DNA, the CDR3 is TGTGCCAGCAGTTACTCCAGTAGTGGCTACACCTTC.

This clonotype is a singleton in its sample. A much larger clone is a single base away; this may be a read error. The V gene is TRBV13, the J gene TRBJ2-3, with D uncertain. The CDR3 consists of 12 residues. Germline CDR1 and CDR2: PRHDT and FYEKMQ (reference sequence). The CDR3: CASSFEEDTQNF. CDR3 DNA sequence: TGTGCCAGCAGCTTCGAAGAAGATACGCAGAATTTT.

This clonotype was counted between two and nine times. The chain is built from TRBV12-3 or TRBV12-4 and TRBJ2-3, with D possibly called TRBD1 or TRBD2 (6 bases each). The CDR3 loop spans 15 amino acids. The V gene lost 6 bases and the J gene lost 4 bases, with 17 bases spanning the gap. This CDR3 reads CASSSLRGPADTQYF. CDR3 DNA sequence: TGTGCCAGCAGCTCCCTCCGGGGGCCCGCAGATACGCAGTATTTT.

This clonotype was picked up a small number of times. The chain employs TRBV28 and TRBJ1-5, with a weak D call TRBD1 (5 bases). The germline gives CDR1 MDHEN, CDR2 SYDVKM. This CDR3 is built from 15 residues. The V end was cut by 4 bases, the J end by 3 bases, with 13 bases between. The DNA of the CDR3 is TGTGCCAGCAGTTCCCGAGGACAAGTCAATCAGCCCCAGCATTTT. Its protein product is CASSSRGQVNQPQHF.

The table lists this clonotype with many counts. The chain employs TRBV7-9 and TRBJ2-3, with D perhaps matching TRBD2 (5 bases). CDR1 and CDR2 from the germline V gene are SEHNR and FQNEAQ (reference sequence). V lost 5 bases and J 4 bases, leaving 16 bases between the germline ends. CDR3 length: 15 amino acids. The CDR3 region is CASSTFLGNADTQYF. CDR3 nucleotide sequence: TGTGCCAGCAGCACGTTTCTCGGGAACGCAGATACGCAGTATTTT.

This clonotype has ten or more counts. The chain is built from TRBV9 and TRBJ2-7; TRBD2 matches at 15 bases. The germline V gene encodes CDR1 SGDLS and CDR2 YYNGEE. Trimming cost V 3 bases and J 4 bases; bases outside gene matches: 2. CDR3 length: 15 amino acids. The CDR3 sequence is CASSAGTSGRYEQYF. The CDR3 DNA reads TGTGCCAGCAGCGCCGGGACTAGCGGGAGGTACGAGCAGTACTTC. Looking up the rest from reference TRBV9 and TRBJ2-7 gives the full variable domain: DSGVTQTPKHLITATGQRVTLRCSPRSGDLSVYWYQQSLDQGLQFLIQYYNGEERAKGNILERFSAQQFPDLHSELNLSSLELGDSALYFCASSAGTSGRYEQYFGPGTRLTVT.